These 20 T cell receptor beta chains were all obtained from the same sample, sequenced in a study of T cell changes during pregnancy in multiple sclerosis. Sequenced by immunoSEQ multiplex PCR; TCRdb stores in-frame clones only, minus some. The sample gives about 74,000 clones, about 88% of which show up once; approximately 3.4% is in the top ten. The starting material was peripheral blood, obtained before pregnancy. These receptor sequences come from a female donor with multiple sclerosis, enrolled in a pregnancy study.

V and J are TRBV18 and TRBJ1-1; D remains unclear. Trimming took 0 bases from V and 0 from J, leaving 5 bases between them. The CDR3 covers 14 residues. CDR1 is KGHSH and CDR2 is LQKENI in the germline V gene. Written as DNA, the CDR3 is TGTGCCAGCTCACCACCGGCCTTGAACACTGAAGCTTTCTTT. Protein product: CASSPPALNTEAFF.

The chain links TRBV6-4 to TRBJ1-5; maybe TRBD1 (6 bases). This CDR3 has 15 residues. Germline CDR1 reads MRHNA; CDR2 reads SNTAGT. V was cut by 0 bases and J by 6 bases, with 12 bases left in between. The CDR3 spells CASSDSTGGGQPQHF. As DNA, the CDR3 is TGTGCCAGCAGTGACTCGACAGGCGGGGGTCAGCCCCAGCATTTT.

The chain is built from TRBV7-9 and TRBJ2-3; 11 positions match TRBD2. CDR3 size: 18 residues. Germline V gives CDR1 SEHNR, CDR2 FQNEAQ (reference sequence). Trimming removed 4 bases from V and 0 bases from J; junction bases left unmatched: 9. CDR3 DNA sequence: TGTGCCAGCAGCTCAGCCGAAATAGCGGGGGGGAGCACAGATACGCAGTATTTT. Translating gives CASSSAEIAGGSTDTQYF.

This clone has more than one count but fewer than ten. This rearrangement joins TRBV7-9 to TRBJ2-3, with a weak D call TRBD2 (5 bases). The germline V and J ends were trimmed by 5 bases and 10 bases, with 16 bases remaining between them. The CDR3 length is 13 residues. Per the germline V gene, CDR1 is SEHNR and CDR2 is FQNEAQ (reference sequence). The CDR3 loop is CASSPLLSVSQYF. CDR3 sequence (DNA): TGTGCCAGCAGCCCCCTACTTAGCGTGTCGCAGTATTTT.

This chain uses TRBV2 with TRBJ2-7; possible D gene TRBD1, 7 bases. CDR3 length: 17 amino acids. Germline V lookup: CDR1 SNHLY, CDR2 FYNNEI. The germline V and J ends were trimmed by 2 bases and 4 bases, with 21 bases remaining between them. The CDR3 region has the DNA TGTGCCAGCAGTGAAACTGTTTCGAGGGCAGGGGGGTACGAGCAGTACTTC. Translating it yields CASSETVSRAGGYEQYF.

The chain is built from TRBV18 and TRBJ1-1; a weak D match, TRBD1 (5 bases). Germline CDR1 KGHSH, CDR2 LQKENI. Trimming pared 1 base from V and 7 bases from J, leaving 10 bases between. This CDR3 has 13 residues. CDR3 residues: CASSPLQGHEAFF. The CDR3 DNA follows: TGTGCCAGCTCACCACTCCAGGGTCATGAAGCTTTCTTT.

The chain joins TRBV5-6 to TRBJ1-2, with 11 bases fitting TRBD1. The CDR3 length is 15 residues. J lost 7 bases, V lost 1 base, and 6 bases had no gene match. Germline CDR1 SGHDT, CDR2 YYEEEE. CDR3 in DNA: TGTGCCAGCAGCTTGCCCATAGGGACAGGGGGTGGCTACACCTTC. It specifies CASSLPIGTGGGYTF.

This sequence joins TRBV6-1 and TRBJ2-5; D is possibly TRBD1 (6 bases). Trimming took 2 bases from V and 4 from J, leaving 17 bases between them. CDR3 length: 16 amino acids. Germline assignment: CDR1 MNHNS and CDR2 SASEGT. CDR3 protein: CASSEKGGLFRETQYF. CDR3 nucleotide sequence: TGTGCCAGCAGTGAAAAAGGGGGTCTGTTTCGAGAGACCCAGTACTTC.

This clone was seen only once. The CDR3 spells CASGSTPSGSLYEQYF. Written as DNA, the CDR3 is TGTGCCAGCGGCTCCACTCCTAGCGGGAGTCTCTACGAGCAGTACTTC. The V and J genes are TRBV27 and TRBJ2-7, with TRBD2 matching 10 bases. CDR1 and CDR2 (germline): MNHEY, SMNVEV (reference sequence). The CDR3 spans 16 residues. Unmatched junction bases numbered 13, after V lost 8 bases and J lost 3 bases.

The chain employs TRBV5-1 and TRBJ1-3, with 7 positions matching TRBD1. The germline V gene has CDR1 SGHRS and CDR2 YFSETQ. The CDR3 contains 15 residues. The trim removed 5 bases at V and 0 bases at J, leaving 5 bases unmatched. CDR3 protein: CASRIDRDSGNTIYF. DNA for the CDR3: TGCGCCAGCAGAATTGACAGGGACTCTGGAAACACCATATATTTT.

This chain uses TRBV5-8 with TRBJ2-5; D may be TRBD1 (6 bases). The CDR3 is 13 amino acids. Per germline, CDR1 SGHTS and CDR2 YDEGEE. V gave up 4 bases and J gave up 3 bases, with 10 bases separating them. Here the CDR3 DNA reads TGTGCCAGCAGCCCCCAGGGGAAAGAGACCCAGTACTTC. Encoded protein: CASSPQGKETQYF.

The rearrangement uses TRBV2 and TRBJ1-5; possibly TRBD1 for D (6 bases). The V end lost 4 bases, the J end lost 7 bases, and 20 bases lay between the germline ends. The CDR3 is 16 amino acids. Germline values: CDR1 SNHLY, CDR2 FYNNEI. The CDR3 is CASSVLQGPREQPQHF. CDR3 nucleotide sequence: TGTGCCAGCAGTGTCCTCCAGGGGCCGCGAGAACAGCCCCAGCATTTT.

V gene TRBV9 combines with J gene TRBJ2-5; tentatively, D is TRBD2 (5 bases). V dropped 1 base and J dropped 5 bases, with 9 bases sitting between them. The CDR3 covers 13 residues. Germline V gives CDR1 SGDLS, CDR2 YYNGEE. The CDR3 loop reads CASSVSGVETQYF. CDR3 DNA: TGTGCCAGCAGCGTATCCGGGGTGGAGACCCAGTACTTC.

The genes are TRBV4-2 and TRBJ1-5, with a weak D call TRBD1 (5 bases). CDR3 size: 14 residues. Germline CDR1 is LGHNA and CDR2 is YNFKEQ. Trimming left V 3 bases short and J 6 bases short, with 12 bases between. The DNA of the CDR3 is TGTGCCAGCAGCCACGTAGGGGTTACTCAGCCCCAGCATTTT. Translated: CASSHVGVTQPQHF.

The chain recombines TRBV11-2 with TRBJ2-2; D not certain. V lost 10 bases and J 2 bases, leaving 11 bases between the germline ends. The germline gives CDR1 SGHAT, CDR2 FQNNGV. The CDR3 loop spans 13 amino acids. The DNA for the CDR3 is TGTGCCACCGGAGACCGAAACACCGGGGAGCTGTTTTTT. This translates into CATGDRNTGELFF. Together with reference TRBV11-2 and TRBJ2-2, the CDR3 gives the full variable domain: EAGVAQSPRYKIIEKRQSVAFWCNPISGHATLYWYQQILGQGPKLLIQFQNNGVVDDSQLPKDRFSAERLKGVDSTLKIQPAKLEDSAVYLCATGDRNTGELFFGEGSRLTVL.

The rearrangement uses TRBV6-5 and TRBJ1-1; D is perhaps TRBD1 (5 bases). Trimming removed 7 bases at V and 5 bases at J, with 20 bases between. Germline-derived CDR1 and CDR2 are MNHEY and SVGAGI. CDR3 length: 15 residues. In DNA, the CDR3 is TGTGCCAGCATCCCGATAGGAGGGGCAGTGACTGAAGCTTTCTTT. This encodes CASIPIGGAVTEAFF.

V usage is TRBV6-6 and J usage is TRBJ1-5, with TRBD1 identical over 7 bases. Germline V lookup: CDR1 MNHNY, CDR2 SVGAGI (reference sequence). This CDR3 has 15 amino acids. V dropped 2 bases and J dropped 7; count of bases not matched to a gene: 8. CDR3 region: CASSYTDRAGQPQHF. CDR3 nucleotides: TGTGCCAGCAGTTACACCGACAGGGCGGGCCAGCCCCAGCATTTT.

The chain has TRBV27 and TRBJ2-7, with 11 positions matching TRBD2. Germline lookup yields CDR1 MNHEY and CDR2 SMNVEV (reference sequence). This CDR3 is 14 amino acids long. V shed 5 bases, J shed 7 bases, and the junction held 7 bases outside the gene matches. The CDR3 spells CASSGSRLAGEQYF. The CDR3 coding sequence is TGTGCCAGCAGTGGAAGCCGACTAGCGGGAGAGCAGTACTTC.

This chain uses TRBV10-2 with TRBJ2-5; the D gene is possibly TRBD1 (6 bases). Germline CDR1 is WSHSY and CDR2 is SAAADI. The CDR3 has 14 residues. Between the trimmed V and J ends, which lost 1 base and 5 bases, there was a span of 11 bases. The CDR3 DNA reads as TGCGCCAGCAGTGAGTACAGGGTTTGGGAGACCCAGTACTTC. Translating it yields CASSEYRVWETQYF.

The chain combines TRBV21-1 with TRBJ2-1; the D segment call TRBD2 is taken from the table without a DNA check. TRBV21-1 is tagged as a pseudogene. The CDR3 consists of 14 residues. The chain's CDR3 is CASSGGGMGDEQFF. The CDR3, as DNA: TGTGCCAGCAGCGGGGGGGGCATGGGCGATGAGCAGTTCTTC.